The 3 T cell receptor beta chains below all came from one sample that was sequenced in a study of T cell responses to AZD1222 COVID-19 vaccine. The data were produced by immunoSEQ multiplex PCR, yet TCRdb's version contains in-frame clones alone and is incomplete. Of some 86,000 clones in the sample, roughly 90% were seen once. The sample in question was peripheral blood, obtained 28 days after the second AZD1222 dose. Every receptor here comes from an adult who received the AZD1222 COVID-19 vaccine.

The chain has TRBV25-1 and TRBJ2-7; D may be TRBD2 (5 bases). The ends were cut back, 6 bases at V and 5 bases at J, with 11 bases in the middle. CDR3 size: 12 residues. Germline V CDR1 and CDR2: MGHDK, SYGVNS. The CDR3 sequence: CASSPGVDEQYF. CDR3 DNA: TGTGCCAGCAGCCCCGGGGTGGACGAGCAGTACTTC.

V and J are TRBV5-4 and TRBJ2-1; TRBD2 matches at 10 bases. Germline CDR1 SGHNT, CDR2 YYREEE (reference sequence). The CDR3 sequence is 15 residues long. After removal of 5 bases from V and 3 bases from J, the junction contained 5 bases not matched to a gene. In DNA form, the CDR3 reads TGTGCCAGCAGGGACACTAGCGGGAACTACAATGAGCAGTTCTTC. Its translation is CASRDTSGNYNEQFF.

The J gene is TRBJ2-1, the V gene TRBV27; 8 bases are a match to TRBD2. The germline gives CDR1 MNHEY, CDR2 SMNVEV (reference sequence). CDR3 length: 14 residues. After removal of 5 bases from V and 6 bases from J, the junction contained 6 bases not matched to a gene. The CDR3 spells CASSPLAGSNEQFF. Written as DNA, the CDR3 is TGTGCCAGCAGTCCCCTAGCGGGTTCCAATGAGCAGTTCTTC.